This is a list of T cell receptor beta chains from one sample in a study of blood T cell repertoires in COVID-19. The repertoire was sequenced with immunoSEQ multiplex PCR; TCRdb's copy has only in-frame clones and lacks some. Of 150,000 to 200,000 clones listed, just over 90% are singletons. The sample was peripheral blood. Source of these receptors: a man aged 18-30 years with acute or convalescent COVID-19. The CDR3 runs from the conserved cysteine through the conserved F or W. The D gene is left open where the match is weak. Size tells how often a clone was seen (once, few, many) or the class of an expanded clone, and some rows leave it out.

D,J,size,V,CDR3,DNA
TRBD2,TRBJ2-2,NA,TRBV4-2,CASSQDGLAGGTGELFF,TGTGCCAGCAGCCAAGATGGGCTAGCGGGGGGCACCGGGGAGCTGTTTTTT
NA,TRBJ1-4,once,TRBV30,CAWSAGYNEKLFF,TGTGCCTGGAGTGCGGGTTATAATGAAAAACTGTTTTTT
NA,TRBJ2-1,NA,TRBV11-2,CASSPGNGQIYNEQFF,TGTGCCAGCAGCCCGGGTAACGGACAGATCTACAATGAGCAGTTCTTC
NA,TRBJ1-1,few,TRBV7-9,CASSLVLGGAGTNTEAFF,TGTGCCAGCAGCTTAGTTCTTGGGGGCGCCGGGACCAACACTGAAGCTTTCTTT
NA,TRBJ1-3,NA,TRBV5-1,CASREDRLLIRNTIYF,TGCGCCAGCAGGGAGGACAGACTTCTTATTAGAAACACCATATATTTT
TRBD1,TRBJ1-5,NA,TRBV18,CASSPNPASGGAPQHF,TGTGCCAGCTCACCAAATCCGGCTTCAGGGGGAGCACCCCAGCATTTT
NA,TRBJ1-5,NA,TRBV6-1,CASSEATGLGVSQHF,TGTGCCAGCAGTGAAGCCACAGGGCTGGGAGTGTCCCAGCATTTT
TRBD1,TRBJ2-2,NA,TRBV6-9,CASSYTGGWDTGELFF,TGTGCCAGCAGTTATACAGGGGGCTGGGACACCGGGGAGCTGTTTTTT
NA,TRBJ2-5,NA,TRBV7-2,CASSLVGGGPETQYF,TGTGCCAGCAGCTTAGTAGGCGGGGGCCCAGAGACCCAGTACTTC
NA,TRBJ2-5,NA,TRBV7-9,CASSLISFRDLRLETQYF,TGTGCCAGCAGCTTAATCTCATTCCGGGACTTAAGGTTGGAGACCCAGTACTTC
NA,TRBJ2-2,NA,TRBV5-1,CASSLVQGIAGELFF,TGCGCCAGCAGCTTGGTCCAGGGAATCGCCGGGGAGCTGTTTTTT
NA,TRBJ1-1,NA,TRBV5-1,CASSGTRNTEAFF,TGCGCCAGCAGCGGAACTAGGAACACTGAAGCTTTCTTT
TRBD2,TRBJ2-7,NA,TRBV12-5,CASGSYAGLAGKEYEQYF,TGTGCTAGTGGTTCATACGCCGGACTAGCGGGAAAGGAGTACGAGCAGTACTTC
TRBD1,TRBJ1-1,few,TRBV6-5,CASSYLRGRNTEAFF,TGTGCCAGCAGTTACTTGAGGGGGCGAAACACTGAAGCTTTCTTT
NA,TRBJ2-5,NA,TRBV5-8,CASSLGRHGEETQYF,TGTGCCAGCAGCTTGGGGCGGCACGGCGAAGAGACCCAGTACTTC
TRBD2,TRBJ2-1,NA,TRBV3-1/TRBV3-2,CASSPLAGVSYNEQFF,TGTGCCAGCAGCCCGCTCGCGGGGGTCTCCTACAATGAGCAGTTCTTC
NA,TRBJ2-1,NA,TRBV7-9,CASSWTSPNEQFF,TGTGCCAGCAGCTGGACATCCCCGAATGAGCAGTTCTTC
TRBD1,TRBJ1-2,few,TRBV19,CASTKGAAQTNYGYTF,TGTGCCAGTACTAAGGGGGCGGCTCAGACTAACTATGGCTACACCTTC
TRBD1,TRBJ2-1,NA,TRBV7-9,CASSSNRGPLSNEQFF,TGTGCCAGCAGCTCCAACAGGGGCCCCCTCAGTAATGAGCAGTTCTTC
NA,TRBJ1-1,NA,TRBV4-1,CASSSQSQVNTEAFF,TGCGCCAGCAGCTCCCAGAGTCAGGTAAACACTGAAGCTTTCTTT
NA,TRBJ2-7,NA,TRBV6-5,CASSYLTGASGGEQYF,TGTGCCAGCAGTTACCTTACCGGGGCCTCAGGAGGGGAGCAGTACTTC
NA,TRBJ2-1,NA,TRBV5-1,CASSLGTEGDEQFF,TGCGCCAGCAGCTTGGGGACCGAGGGGGATGAGCAGTTCTTC
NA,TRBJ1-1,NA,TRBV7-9,CASRDRKTPPTGNSEAFF,TGTGCCAGCAGGGACCGAAAGACACCCCCAACCGGGAACTCTGAAGCTTTCTTT
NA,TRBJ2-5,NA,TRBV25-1,CASRDRSQETQYF,TGTGCCAGCAGGGACAGATCCCAAGAGACCCAGTACTTC
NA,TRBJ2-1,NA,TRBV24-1,CATSDRTASSYNEQFF,TGTGCCACCAGTGATCGGACAGCGAGCTCCTACAATGAGCAGTTCTTC
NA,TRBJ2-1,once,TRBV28,CASSLVTGSVEQFF,TGTGCCAGCAGTTTGGTTACCGGGTCCGTGGAGCAGTTCTTC
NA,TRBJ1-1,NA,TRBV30,CAWSVGGAPEAFF,TGTGCCTGGAGTGTAGGGGGGGCGCCTGAAGCTTTCTTT
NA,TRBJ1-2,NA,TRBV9,CASSVEGTKRGYTF,TGTGCCAGCAGCGTAGAAGGAACGAAGAGGGGCTACACCTTC
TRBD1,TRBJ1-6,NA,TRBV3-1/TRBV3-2,CASSQAWTGNNSPLHF,TGTGCCAGCAGCCAAGCTTGGACAGGGAATAATTCACCCCTCCACTTT
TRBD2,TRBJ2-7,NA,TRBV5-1,CASSFTGGYTGYEQYF,TGCGCCAGCAGTTTCACGGGGGGGTATACCGGCTACGAGCAGTACTTC
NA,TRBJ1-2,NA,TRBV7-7,CASSLPQPRRIPYGYTF,TGTGCCAGCAGCTTACCCCAACCGCGGCGGATCCCCTATGGCTACACCTTC
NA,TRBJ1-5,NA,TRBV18,CASSPRQGPNQPQHF,TGTGCCAGCTCACCACGGCAGGGGCCCAATCAGCCCCAGCATTTT
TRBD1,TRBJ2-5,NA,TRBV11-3,CASSLGQGGQETQYF,TGTGCCAGCAGCTTAGGACAGGGTGGTCAAGAGACCCAGTACTTC
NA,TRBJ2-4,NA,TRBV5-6,CASSLRHAGNIQYF,TGTGCCAGCAGCCTCAGACACGCCGGAAACATTCAGTACTTC
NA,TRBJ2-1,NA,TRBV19,CASSMRPSYNEQFF,TGTGCCAGTAGTATGCGGCCCTCCTACAATGAGCAGTTCTTC
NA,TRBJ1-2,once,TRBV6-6,CASREGRYGGYTF,TGTGCCAGCAGGGAGGGTAGATACGGCGGCTACACCTTC
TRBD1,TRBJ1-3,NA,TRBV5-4,CASSSDRVNGNTIYF,TGTGCCAGCAGCTCGGACAGGGTAAACGGAAACACCATATATTTT